This TCR beta chain was identified in a study of blood T cell repertoires in COVID-19. Whole-study context: Sites in the United States, Italy and Spain provided acute and convalescent COVID-19 samples. The analysed material was cDNA or gDNA that came from T cells, B-cell-depleted T cells, or PBMCs.

Seattle enrolled patients during active infection and tracked them longitudinally. Original methodology: Amplification of reference gene primers was used by the study to estimate nucleated cell counts. TCRdb keeps only in-frame clones here, not all; method: immunoSEQ multiplex PCR. The D gene and trimming were derived from the DNA, and the V and J assignments and clone size from that table. Of 150,000 to 200,000 clones in the sample, roughly four fifths are singletons; the top ten hold 12%. Trimming stripped 1 base from V and 4 bases from J, with 14 bases between. The germline gives CDR1 MNHEY, CDR2 SVGEGT. The CDR3 contains 16 residues.

The rearrangement links TRBV6-2 or TRBV6-3 to TRBJ1-5; D is unresolved. The clonotype originates from a woman older than 75 with COVID-19, enrolled during active disease. Sequences were obtained from peripheral blood. DNA of the CDR3: TGTGCCAGCAGTTACTGGTCGTTAACGCTAAATCAGCCCCAGCATTTT. This encodes CASSYWSLTLNQPQHF.